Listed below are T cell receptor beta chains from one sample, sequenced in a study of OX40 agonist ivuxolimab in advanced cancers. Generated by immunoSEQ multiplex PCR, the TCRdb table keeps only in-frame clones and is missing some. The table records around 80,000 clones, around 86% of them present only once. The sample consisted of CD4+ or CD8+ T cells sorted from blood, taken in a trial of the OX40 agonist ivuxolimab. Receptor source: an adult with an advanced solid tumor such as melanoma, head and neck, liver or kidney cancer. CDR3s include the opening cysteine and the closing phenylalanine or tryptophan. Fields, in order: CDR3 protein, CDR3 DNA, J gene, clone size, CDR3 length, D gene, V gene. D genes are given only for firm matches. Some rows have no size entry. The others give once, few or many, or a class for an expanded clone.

cdr3_aa: CASRGDLNSPLHF
cdr3_nt: TGTGCCAGCCGAGGGGATCTAAATTCACCCCTCCACTTT
j_call: TRBJ1-6
clone_size: NA
cdr3_length: 13
d_call: NA
v_call: TRBV2

cdr3_aa: CASSAGQYNSPLHF
cdr3_nt: TGTGCCAGCAGTGCGGGACAGTATAATTCACCCCTCCACTTT
j_call: TRBJ1-6
clone_size: NA
cdr3_length: 14
d_call: TRBD1
v_call: TRBV28

cdr3_aa: CASSLGRLKETQYF
cdr3_nt: TGTGCCAGCAGCTTAGGTCGACTAAAAGAGACCCAGTACTTC
j_call: TRBJ2-5
clone_size: NA
cdr3_length: 14
d_call: NA
v_call: TRBV11-2

cdr3_aa: CATQGPLNTEAFF
cdr3_nt: TGTGCCACCCAGGGCCCCTTGAACACTGAAGCTTTCTTT
j_call: TRBJ1-1
clone_size: NA
cdr3_length: 13
d_call: NA
v_call: TRBV28

cdr3_aa: CASSQDRGRFETQYF
cdr3_nt: TGTGCCAGCAGTCAGGACAGGGGGCGTTTCGAGACCCAGTACTTC
j_call: TRBJ2-5
clone_size: NA
cdr3_length: 15
d_call: TRBD1
v_call: TRBV6-5

cdr3_aa: CASSLGTSTDTQYF
cdr3_nt: TGCGCCAGCAGCTTGGGGACGAGCACAGATACGCAGTATTTT
j_call: TRBJ2-3
clone_size: NA
cdr3_length: 14
d_call: NA
v_call: TRBV5-1

cdr3_aa: CAWSEGTHTEAFF
cdr3_nt: TGTGCCTGGAGTGAAGGGACGCACACTGAAGCTTTCTTT
j_call: TRBJ1-1
clone_size: NA
cdr3_length: 13
d_call: NA
v_call: TRBV30

cdr3_aa: CASSPDRNTGELFF
cdr3_nt: TGTGCCAGCTCCCCCGACAGAAACACCGGGGAGCTGTTTTTT
j_call: TRBJ2-2
clone_size: NA
cdr3_length: 14
d_call: NA
v_call: TRBV18

cdr3_aa: CASAVLSGANVLTF
cdr3_nt: TGTGCCAGCGCGGTTCTTTCTGGGGCCAACGTCCTGACTTTC
j_call: TRBJ2-6
clone_size: NA
cdr3_length: 14
d_call: NA
v_call: TRBV6-5

cdr3_aa: CAISAGNEAFF
cdr3_nt: TGTGCCATCAGTGCGGGCAATGAAGCTTTCTTT
j_call: TRBJ1-1
clone_size: NA
cdr3_length: 11
d_call: NA
v_call: TRBV10-3

cdr3_aa: CASRDTGTGVSPLHF
cdr3_nt: TGTGCCAGCAGAGACACCGGGACAGGGGTTTCACCCCTCCACTTT
j_call: TRBJ1-6
clone_size: NA
cdr3_length: 15
d_call: TRBD1
v_call: TRBV6-1

cdr3_aa: CASSLGRGWGGETQYF
cdr3_nt: TGTGCCAGCAGCTTGGGACGAGGATGGGGGGGCGAGACCCAGTACTTC
j_call: TRBJ2-5
clone_size: NA
cdr3_length: 16
d_call: NA
v_call: TRBV5-6

cdr3_aa: CASRTGTAYGYTF
cdr3_nt: TGTGCCAGCAGGACCGGGACAGCTTATGGCTACACCTTC
j_call: TRBJ1-2
clone_size: NA
cdr3_length: 13
d_call: TRBD1
v_call: TRBV6-6

cdr3_aa: CASSPLAGASTGELFF
cdr3_nt: TGTGCCAGCAGCCCTCTAGCGGGGGCGAGCACCGGGGAGCTGTTTTTT
j_call: TRBJ2-2
clone_size: NA
cdr3_length: 16
d_call: TRBD2
v_call: TRBV14

cdr3_aa: CASKAGGAVDEQFF
cdr3_nt: TGTGCCAGCAAGGCAGGGGGAGCTGTGGATGAGCAGTTCTTC
j_call: TRBJ2-1
clone_size: NA
cdr3_length: 14
d_call: TRBD1
v_call: TRBV28

cdr3_aa: CASRQTGTDNSPLHF
cdr3_nt: TGTGCCAGCAGGCAAACCGGGACGGATAATTCACCCCTCCACTTT
j_call: TRBJ1-6
clone_size: NA
cdr3_length: 15
d_call: NA
v_call: TRBV6-5

cdr3_aa: CASSPGTGAQFYGYTF
cdr3_nt: TGTGCCAGCAGCCCCGGGACAGGGGCGCAATTCTATGGCTACACCTTC
j_call: TRBJ1-2
clone_size: NA
cdr3_length: 16
d_call: TRBD1
v_call: TRBV5-6

cdr3_aa: CASSDSRGQTEAFF
cdr3_nt: TGTGCCAGCAGTGACTCGAGGGGGCAAACTGAAGCTTTCTTT
j_call: TRBJ1-1
clone_size: NA
cdr3_length: 14
d_call: TRBD1
v_call: TRBV2

cdr3_aa: CASSVVAGSTDTQYF
cdr3_nt: TGTGCCAGCAGCGTAGTCGCGGGAAGCACAGATACGCAGTATTTT
j_call: TRBJ2-3
clone_size: NA
cdr3_length: 15
d_call: NA
v_call: TRBV9

cdr3_aa: CAWSDAFTDTQYF
cdr3_nt: TGTGCCTGGAGTGACGCCTTCACAGATACGCAGTATTTT
j_call: TRBJ2-3
clone_size: NA
cdr3_length: 13
d_call: NA
v_call: TRBV30

cdr3_aa: CASSGFLGGTDTQYF
cdr3_nt: TGTGCCAGCAGTGGGTTTTTGGGGGGCACAGATACGCAGTATTTT
j_call: TRBJ2-3
clone_size: NA
cdr3_length: 15
d_call: NA
v_call: TRBV25-1

cdr3_aa: CASSQKRTEQYF
cdr3_nt: TGTGCCAGCAGTCAAAAAAGAACCGAGCAGTACTTC
j_call: TRBJ2-7
clone_size: NA
cdr3_length: 12
d_call: NA
v_call: TRBV28

cdr3_aa: CASSPPGPTTTTGELFF
cdr3_nt: TGTGCCAGCTCACCACCGGGGCCAACGACAACTACCGGGGAGCTGTTTTTT
j_call: TRBJ2-2
clone_size: NA
cdr3_length: 17
d_call: NA
v_call: TRBV18

cdr3_aa: CASSVTGLGDEQFF
cdr3_nt: TGTGCCAGCAGCGTTACGGGCCTTGGGGATGAGCAGTTCTTC
j_call: TRBJ2-1
clone_size: NA
cdr3_length: 14
d_call: NA
v_call: TRBV9

cdr3_aa: CSVGDLNQPQHF
cdr3_nt: TGCAGCGTTGGGGACCTAAATCAGCCCCAGCATTTT
j_call: TRBJ1-5
clone_size: NA
cdr3_length: 12
d_call: NA
v_call: TRBV29-1

cdr3_aa: CASSHRQTKQFF
cdr3_nt: TGTGCCAGCAGCCACAGACAGACTAAGCAGTTCTTC
j_call: TRBJ2-1
clone_size: NA
cdr3_length: 12
d_call: NA
v_call: TRBV28

cdr3_aa: CASALAGGEETQYF
cdr3_nt: TGCGCCAGCGCACTAGCGGGGGGGGAAGAGACCCAGTACTTC
j_call: TRBJ2-5
clone_size: few
cdr3_length: 14
d_call: TRBD2
v_call: TRBV5-1

cdr3_aa: CASSFLAAGELFF
cdr3_nt: TGTGCCAGCAGCTTTTTGGCCGCCGGGGAGCTGTTTTTT
j_call: TRBJ2-2
clone_size: NA
cdr3_length: 13
d_call: NA
v_call: TRBV5-4

cdr3_aa: CASSLSGPRGTGGYTF
cdr3_nt: TGCGCCAGCAGCTTGTCCGGACCCAGGGGAACGGGGGGCTACACCTTC
j_call: TRBJ1-2
clone_size: NA
cdr3_length: 16
d_call: NA
v_call: TRBV5-1

cdr3_aa: CASSLGTPEGNQPQHF
cdr3_nt: TGTGCCAGCAGCTTGGGAACGCCGGAGGGCAATCAGCCCCAGCATTTT
j_call: TRBJ1-5
clone_size: NA
cdr3_length: 16
d_call: NA
v_call: TRBV5-5

cdr3_aa: CASSPERGGNQETQYF
cdr3_nt: TGCGCCAGCAGCCCAGAGCGGGGGGGTAACCAAGAGACCCAGTACTTC
j_call: TRBJ2-5
clone_size: NA
cdr3_length: 16
d_call: TRBD2
v_call: TRBV5-1

cdr3_aa: CASSLVGDRAYGYTF
cdr3_nt: TGTGCCAGCAGCTTGGTGGGTGACAGGGCCTATGGCTACACCTTC
j_call: TRBJ1-2
clone_size: NA
cdr3_length: 15
d_call: TRBD1
v_call: TRBV5-6

cdr3_aa: CASSLRQGGSYEQYF
cdr3_nt: TGTGCCAGCAGCTTACGACAGGGAGGATCCTACGAGCAGTACTTC
j_call: TRBJ2-7
clone_size: NA
cdr3_length: 15
d_call: NA
v_call: TRBV7-3

cdr3_aa: CASSSYGGSRYEQYF
cdr3_nt: TGTGCCAGCAGCTCCTACGGCGGGAGTCGATACGAGCAGTACTTC
j_call: TRBJ2-7
clone_size: NA
cdr3_length: 15
d_call: TRBD2
v_call: TRBV28

cdr3_aa: CASSLGPLQETQYF
cdr3_nt: TGTGCCAGCAGCTTGGGGCCGCTGCAAGAGACCCAGTACTTC
j_call: TRBJ2-5
clone_size: few
cdr3_length: 14
d_call: NA
v_call: TRBV11-2

cdr3_aa: CASSPLRNYGYTF
cdr3_nt: TGCGCCAGCAGTCCTCTCCGGAACTATGGCTACACCTTC
j_call: TRBJ1-2
clone_size: NA
cdr3_length: 13
d_call: NA
v_call: TRBV10-1

cdr3_aa: CASGGRIQETQYF
cdr3_nt: TGTGCCAGCGGCGGGCGGATCCAAGAGACCCAGTACTTC
j_call: TRBJ2-5
clone_size: NA
cdr3_length: 13
d_call: NA
v_call: TRBV6-5

cdr3_aa: CASSLAGWGDNEQFF
cdr3_nt: TGTGCCAGCAGCTTGGCGGGGTGGGGAGACAATGAGCAGTTCTTC
j_call: TRBJ2-1
clone_size: NA
cdr3_length: 15
d_call: NA
v_call: TRBV5-8

cdr3_aa: CSARVIETQYF
cdr3_nt: TGCAGTGCTAGAGTAATTGAGACCCAGTACTTC
j_call: TRBJ2-5
clone_size: NA
cdr3_length: 11
d_call: NA
v_call: TRBV20-1

cdr3_aa: CAKTSGRRDEQFF
cdr3_nt: TGTGCCAAGACTAGCGGGAGGCGGGATGAGCAGTTCTTC
j_call: TRBJ2-1
clone_size: NA
cdr3_length: 13
d_call: TRBD2
v_call: TRBV6-4

cdr3_aa: CASSNRLSIGRVNNEQFF
cdr3_nt: TGTGCCAGTAGCAACCGACTTTCCATCGGGAGGGTAAACAATGAGCAGTTCTTC
j_call: TRBJ2-1
clone_size: NA
cdr3_length: 18
d_call: TRBD2
v_call: TRBV19

cdr3_aa: CASSSGANTEAFF
cdr3_nt: TGTGCCAGCAGCTCCGGGGCGAACACTGAAGCTTTCTTT
j_call: TRBJ1-1
clone_size: NA
cdr3_length: 13
d_call: NA
v_call: TRBV28

cdr3_aa: CASSLGLNTGELFF
cdr3_nt: TGTGCCAGCAGCTTAGGACTGAACACCGGGGAGCTGTTTTTT
j_call: TRBJ2-2
clone_size: NA
cdr3_length: 14
d_call: NA
v_call: TRBV11-2

cdr3_aa: CASSPGSYRAGGF
cdr3_nt: TGTGCCAGCAGCCCCGGGTCATACAGGGCAGGCGGATTC
j_call: TRBJ1-2
clone_size: NA
cdr3_length: 13
d_call: NA
v_call: TRBV28

cdr3_aa: CASRTRAGASNEQFF
cdr3_nt: TGTGCCAGCAGGACTAGAGCGGGAGCGTCGAATGAGCAGTTCTTC
j_call: TRBJ2-1
clone_size: NA
cdr3_length: 15
d_call: TRBD2
v_call: TRBV7-2

cdr3_aa: CASSSRNGETQYF
cdr3_nt: TGTGCCAGCAGCTCCAGGAACGGAGAGACCCAGTACTTC
j_call: TRBJ2-5
clone_size: NA
cdr3_length: 13
d_call: NA
v_call: TRBV11-2

cdr3_aa: CASSFLLSPLHF
cdr3_nt: TGTGCCAGCAGCTTCCTACTTTCACCCCTCCACTTT
j_call: TRBJ1-6
clone_size: NA
cdr3_length: 12
d_call: NA
v_call: TRBV7-2

cdr3_aa: CASSQTSGVYNEQFF
cdr3_nt: TGTGCCAGCAGCCAAACTAGCGGAGTTTACAATGAGCAGTTCTTC
j_call: TRBJ2-1
clone_size: once
cdr3_length: 15
d_call: TRBD2
v_call: TRBV4-2

cdr3_aa: CAITPDLGPSEQFF
cdr3_nt: TGTGCCATCACCCCGGACCTCGGCCCCAGTGAGCAGTTCTTC
j_call: TRBJ2-1
clone_size: NA
cdr3_length: 14
d_call: NA
v_call: TRBV10-3

cdr3_aa: CASRYGGFYNSPLHF
cdr3_nt: TGTGCCAGCAGGTACGGGGGGTTTTATAATTCACCCCTCCACTTT
j_call: TRBJ1-6
clone_size: NA
cdr3_length: 15
d_call: NA
v_call: TRBV6-1

cdr3_aa: CASSLGILAFKKENTEAFF
cdr3_nt: TGTGCCAGCAGCTTGGGAATTTTAGCCTTCAAGAAGGAGAACACTGAAGCTTTCTTT
j_call: TRBJ1-1
clone_size: NA
cdr3_length: 19
d_call: NA
v_call: TRBV5-5

cdr3_aa: CASSQADIAGSSYNEQFF
cdr3_nt: TGCGCCAGCAGCCAAGCCGACATAGCGGGGAGCTCCTACAATGAGCAGTTCTTC
j_call: TRBJ2-1
clone_size: NA
cdr3_length: 18
d_call: TRBD2
v_call: TRBV4-3

cdr3_aa: CASGPGTGGQPQHF
cdr3_nt: TGTGCCAGCGGGCCCGGGACAGGGGGTCAGCCCCAGCATTTT
j_call: TRBJ1-5
clone_size: NA
cdr3_length: 14
d_call: TRBD1
v_call: TRBV7-8

cdr3_aa: CASSYHGNSNQPQHF
cdr3_nt: TGTGCCAGCAGTTATCACGGTAATAGCAATCAGCCCCAGCATTTT
j_call: TRBJ1-5
clone_size: NA
cdr3_length: 15
d_call: NA
v_call: TRBV6-5